This entry features one TCR beta chain sequence. What this receptor recognizes is not known. Base qualities are not provided; no much larger clone lies one nucleotide away. The record originates from a study of post-analysis software for immune sequencing data (dated by TCRdb to between 2015 and 2017). At the level of the whole study: Relapsing-remitting, secondary progressive and progressive-relapsing multiple sclerosis were recorded as disease courses, and subtype annotation was lacking for some patients. The patient repertoires were set against about 10 previously published healthy control repertoires from donors whose ages ranged from roughly 6 to 26 years. A subset of samples was prepared in parallel using single-end sample barcoding, then pooled and co-amplified after Illumina adapter ligation. The full study reports these points: The multiple sclerosis patient group was slightly younger than the control group. Significantly lower normalized Chao1 diversity was found in multiple sclerosis patients than in controls, suggesting substantial peripheral T-cell clonal expansion. Direct clustering with F measure showed strong co-clustering of samples prepared in the same batch, prompting a batch-effect correction.

Library preparation employed PCR. The sequencer listed for this sample is Illumina HiSeq 2500. Unique molecular identifiers were incorporated into TCR beta cDNA libraries to reduce PCR and sequencing biases. Approximately 500,000 cDNA molecules were obtained for every 1 to 10 million input T cells, so each molecule roughly corresponded to one T cell. The patient libraries were prepared and sequenced with the same protocol used for the earlier healthy control dataset. Samples belonging to the same batch were prepared together, multiplexed and sequenced on a shared HiSeq lane. The paper's data handling went like this. MIGEC handled the raw barcoded reads, throwing out single-read molecular identifier groups before consensus assembly and CDR3 extraction. Clonotype tables were post-analysed with VDJtools, and diversity was normalized by down-sampling all datasets to the smallest sample size. To correct batch-related cross-sample contamination, repertoire overlap clustering matched CDR3 amino acid sequences but not nucleotide sequences. Using fastp at Q25 and MiXCR, TCRdb reprocessed the public reads and kept productive beta chains. Under each unique CDR3 protein, matching rows form one entry showing the most common genes and DNA. The V and J calls, along with clone size, are taken from TCRdb and not from the paper's own processing. This sample comprises hundreds of thousands of distinct CDR3 sequences, about 32% of them detected only once. Clones ranked in the top ten supply 0.5% to 0.6% of the sample.

To demonstrate the VDJtools post-analysis software, the study profiled TCR beta repertoires from the peripheral blood of approximately twelve young patients with multiple sclerosis. The multiple sclerosis patients were children and adolescents between roughly 6 and 16 years of age. The origin of this receptor is a girl aged 10-17 years with multiple sclerosis. Sequencing was performed on blood.

CDR3 reads: CSVEKGRAEAFF. The nucleotide sequence is TGCAGCGTTGAAAAGGGACGAGCTGAAGCTTTCTTT. The V gene is TRBV29-1 and the J gene is TRBJ1-1; a weak D assignment points to TRBD1 (5 bases agree). CDR3 length: 12 amino acids, cysteine to phenylalanine. Of the read, only the CDR3 DNA is kept; its 36 bases are in frame from base 1. V drops 2 bases and J drops 6 bases, leaving 10 bases in between. The germline V gene encodes CDR1 SQVTM and CDR2 ANQGSEA.